A single sample is the source of the 17 T cell receptor beta chains below, sequenced in a study of blood T cell repertoires in COVID-19 (dated by TCRdb to 2018 to 2021). The library was prepared using the immunoSEQ multiplex PCR assay. TCRdb retrieved this table from immuneACCESS and kept in-frame rearrangements only. Not all clones are present; in checked studies, unresolved V genes account for under half, and no reason is known for the remainder. The sample table shows fewer than 500,000 clones, and about four fifths are seen once. The ten most abundant clones make up 0.85% to 1.3% of the sample. The sequenced sample was peripheral blood. Source of these receptors: a human donor with acute or convalescent COVID-19. The donor label of this sample is uncertain.

The genes are TRBV7-2 and TRBJ2-1; D perhaps matches TRBD2 (6 bases). The V end lost 2 bases, the J end lost 2 bases, and 16 bases lay between the germline ends. This CDR3 is built from 17 residues. Germline V gene data show CDR1 as SGHTA and CDR2 as FQGNSA. The CDR3 DNA sequence: TGTGCCAGCAGCTTAAATCCCGGGACTGGCGCCTACAATGAGCAGTTCTTC. Protein: CASSLNPGTGAYNEQFF.

The CDR3 DNA reads TGTGCCAGCAGCTCCTCAGGGGGAAGGAGGGACACTGAAGCTTTCTTT. This translates into CASSSSGGRRDTEAFF. The chain combines TRBV28 with TRBJ1-1, with 7 nucleotides matching TRBD1. CDR3 size: 16 residues. J lost 3 bases, V lost 6 bases, and 13 bases had no gene match. Germline CDR1 and CDR2: MDHEN and SYDVKM. The variable domain in full, completed from reference TRBV28 and TRBJ1-1, reads DVKVTQSSRYLVKRTGEKVFLECVQDMDHENMFWYRQDPGLGLRLIYFSYDVKMKEKGDIPEGYSVSREKKERFSLILESASTNQTSMYLCASSSSGGRRDTEAFFGQGTRLTVV.

The V call is TRBV7-9, the J call TRBJ2-3; 13 bases are a match to TRBD2. CDR1 is SEHNR and CDR2 is FQNEAQ in the germline V gene (reference sequence). This CDR3 contains 19 residues. The V and J ends lost 5 bases and 0 bases, in that order; junction bases with no gene match: 11. The CDR3 sequence: CASSPQGTSGTSSTDTQYF. CDR3 in DNA: TGTGCCAGCAGCCCCCAGGGGACTAGCGGGACTTCTAGCACAGATACGCAGTATTTT. Combining the CDR3 with reference TRBV7-9 and TRBJ2-3 gives the whole variable domain DTGVSQNPRHKITKRGQNVTFRCDPISEHNRLYWYRQTLGQGPEFLTYFQNEAQLEKSRLLSDRFSAERPKGSFSTLEIQRTEQGDSAMYLCASSPQGTSGTSSTDTQYFGPGTRLTVL.

This chain links TRBV18 with TRBJ1-1, with D possibly TRBD1 on 5 matching bases. The CDR3 extends over 17 amino acids. Trimming shortened V by 3 bases and J by 0 bases, and 17 bases separated the two germline ends. The V gene's germline CDR1 is KGHSH and CDR2 LQKENI. The CDR3: CASSPETANLMNTEAFF. The CDR3 nucleotides read TGTGCCAGCTCACCCGAGACAGCTAACCTTATGAACACTGAAGCTTTCTTT.

A few counts support this clone. This chain uses TRBV7-2 with TRBJ1-1, with TRBD1 matching 9 bases. The trim removed 5 bases at V and 3 bases at J, leaving 7 bases unmatched. The V gene's germline CDR1 is SGHTA and CDR2 FQGNSA. The CDR3 has 15 residues. The CDR3 is CASSIRTGADTEAFF. The CDR3 region has the DNA TGTGCCAGCAGCATCCGGACAGGGGCCGACACTGAAGCTTTCTTT. The full variable domain, rest sourced from reference TRBV7-2 and TRBJ1-1, is GAGVSQSPSNKVTEKGKDVELRCDPISGHTALYWYRQSLGQGLEFLIYFQGNSAPDKSGLPSDRFSAERTGGSVSTLTIQRTQQEDSAVYLCASSIRTGADTEAFFGQGTRLTVV.

This clone has just one count. The V gene is TRBV5-1, the J gene TRBJ2-3, with 11 positions matching TRBD1. The CDR3 contains 15 residues. From germline, CDR1 is SGHRS and CDR2 YFSETQ. J gave up 6 bases and V 0 bases, and 3 bases lay outside the gene matches. CDR3 nucleotides: TGCGCCAGCAGCTTGGGGACAGGGGGCGACGATACGCAGTATTTT. Translation: CASSLGTGGDDTQYF.

This sequence joins TRBV29-1 and TRBJ2-5, with 7 bases fitting TRBD1. After removal of 5 bases from V and 4 bases from J, the junction contained 7 bases not matched to a gene. Germline V CDR1 and CDR2: SQVTM, ANQGSEA. The length of the CDR3 is 13 residues. This CDR3 is CSVRQGAGETQYF. The CDR3 bases are TGCAGCGTTCGACAGGGTGCGGGAGAGACCCAGTACTTC.

This chain links TRBV5-1 with TRBJ2-2; 7 bases agree with TRBD1. In germline, CDR1 is SGHRS, CDR2 YFSETQ. CDR3 length equals 16 residues. V lost 4 bases to trimming and J lost 9 bases; unmatched junction nucleotides: 15. CDR3 sequence: CASSARQGNAPRELFF. The CDR3 DNA follows: TGCGCCAGCAGCGCAAGACAGGGCAACGCGCCGCGGGAGCTGTTTTTT.

Remarks on this clone: The sample has other DNA sequences that encode this CDR3 too. This chain links TRBV30 with TRBJ1-1; the D gene is possibly TRBD1 (6 bases). The V gene's germline CDR1 is GTSNPN and CDR2 SVGIG (reference sequence). The CDR3 runs 13 residues. The germline V and J ends were trimmed by 2 bases and 0 bases, with 7 bases remaining between them. The CDR3 bases are TGTGCCTGGAGTAGGGACATGAACACTGAAGCTTTCTTT. This codes for CAWSRDMNTEAFF.

This clone was counted once. The J gene is TRBJ1-3, the V gene TRBV29-1; D call uncertain. Trimming stripped 5 bases from V and 4 bases from J, with 9 bases between. From germline, CDR1 is SQVTM and CDR2 ANQGSEA. CDR3 length: 12 residues. CDR3 sequence reads: CSVSSGGNTIYF. The CDR3 bases are TGCAGCGTTAGTTCGGGAGGAAACACCATATATTTT.

The chain carries TRBV27 and TRBJ1-5; 7 bases match TRBD1. The germline V gene encodes CDR1 MNHEY and CDR2 SMNVEV (reference sequence). The CDR3 has 16 residues. With 3 bases clipped from V and 4 bases from J, the junction kept 9 bases outside the gene matches. The CDR3 reads CASSFGAYRGNQPQHF. The CDR3 region has the DNA TGTGCCAGCAGTTTTGGGGCGTACAGGGGAAATCAGCCCCAGCATTTT.

The chain carries TRBV7-8 and TRBJ2-7; 12 nucleotides match TRBD2. Germline CDR1 SGHVS, CDR2 FQNEAQ. The V gene end was trimmed by 1 base and the J gene end by 3 bases; junction bases not matched to a gene: 1. The CDR3 has 15 residues. CDR3 region: CASSLVGLAGYEQYF. The CDR3, as DNA: TGTGCCAGCAGCTTAGTGGGACTAGCGGGCTACGAGCAGTACTTC. The entire variable domain, with the rest obtained from reference TRBV7-8 and TRBJ2-7, is as follows: GAGVSQSPRYKVAKRGQDVALRCDPISGHVSLFWYQQALGQGPEFLTYFQNEAQLDKSGLPSDRFFAERPEGSVSTLKIQRTQQEDSAVYLCASSLVGLAGYEQYFGPGTRLTVT.

This chain connects TRBV6-5 to TRBJ2-7, with 8 bases lining up with TRBD1. This CDR3 has 15 residues. V shed 4 bases and J 2 bases; nucleotides not matched to a gene: 7. Germline CDR1 MNHEY, CDR2 SVGAGI. This CDR3 reads CASSLEGQDPYEQYF. For the CDR3, the DNA is TGTGCCAGCAGTTTAGAGGGACAGGACCCCTACGAGCAGTACTTC.

The V gene is TRBV11-2, the J gene TRBJ2-1; TRBD2 matches 11 bases. Germline V gives CDR1 SGHAT, CDR2 FQNNGV. The CDR3 covers 16 residues. Trimming at V came to 0 bases and at J to 5 bases, leaving 3 bases not matched to a gene. The CDR3: CASSLEVAGGNNEQFF. The CDR3 DNA reads TGTGCCAGCAGCTTAGAGGTAGCGGGAGGGAACAATGAGCAGTTCTTC.

The chain links TRBV7-2 to TRBJ1-2; 7 bases are shared with TRBD1. CDR3 size: 15 residues. With 5 bases clipped from V and 4 bases from J, the junction kept 10 bases outside the gene matches. CDR1 SGHTA and CDR2 FQGNSA come from the germline V gene. The CDR3 protein is CASSPVTGSVYGYTF. The DNA for the CDR3 is TGTGCCAGCAGCCCCGTGACAGGGAGTGTCTATGGCTACACCTTC.

The chain joins TRBV7-7 to TRBJ1-3; D gene unclear. CDR3 length: 15 residues. From germline, CDR1 is SSHAT and CDR2 FNYEAQ (reference sequence). Between the trimmed V and J ends, which lost 1 base and 4 bases, there was a span of 11 bases. Here the CDR3 DNA reads TGTGCCAGCAGCTTAGGTCCAAGCCGGGGAAACACCATATATTTT. Amino acids: CASSLGPSRGNTIYF.

This chain's CDR3 is CASSLTGQSSYEQYF. In DNA, the CDR3 is TGTGCCAGCAGCTTAACCGGACAGTCTTCCTACGAGCAGTACTTC. The J gene is TRBJ2-7, the V gene TRBV5-4; weak D call: TRBD1 (6 bases). Trimming removed 2 bases at V and 1 base at J, with 13 bases between. Germline V gene sequence: CDR1 SGHNT, CDR2 YYREEE (reference sequence). This CDR3 has 15 amino acids.